This T cell receptor (beta chain) originates from a study of CD8 T cells in ankylosing spondylitis. MiXCR, run by TCRdb on the 5' RACE reads, gives a single entry per CDR3 protein. Altogether about 450,000 distinct CDR3 sequences are present, around 26% being singletons, with the ten largest covering 0.89%. The study, taken as a whole, reports: Matched ankylosing spondylitis synovial fluid reportedly showed significant enrichment of disease-linked clones. In ankylosing spondylitis blood, a motif of roughly eight highly homologous TCR beta variants appeared characteristic.

The V segment lost 4 bases and the J segment 8 bases; nucleotides outside the gene matches: 5. This CDR3 has 16 residues. CDR1 LGHDT and CDR2 YNNKEL come from the germline V gene (reference sequence). A remark on this clonotype: Its target is unknown.

V is TRBV3-1 and J is TRBJ2-2; TRBD2 matches at 15 bases. The sequenced material came from blood, either unsorted or a sorted T cell fraction (not recorded which). This TCR came from a male donor with ankylosing spondylitis. CDR3 in DNA: TGTGCCAGCAGCCGTTGGACTAGCGGGAGGGCGGGGGAGCTGTTTTTT. The encoded protein is CASSRWTSGRAGELFF.